The clone carrying this T cell receptor (beta chain) came up many times. Described time point: longitudinal time-point 1 (baseline). These data are taken from a study of neurological immune-mediated disorders. V was clipped by 4 bases and J by 4 bases; unmatched bases: 12. The CDR3 has 16 residues. Germline lookup yields CDR1 LGHNA and CDR2 YSLEER. Each CDR3 protein is one row after TCRdb ran MiXCR on the 5' RACE reads. Here the sample spans about 49,000 distinct CDR3 sequences, over 8% being singletons. This sequence originates from a woman aged 35 to 49 in good health. Sequencing was carried out using PBMCs. The chain joins TRBV4-3 to TRBJ2-5; the match to TRBD2 covers 7 bases. The CDR3 nucleotides read TGCGCCAGCAGCCCGGGCGGAGCGGGGAAGGTAGAGACCCAGTACTTC. Translating gives CASSPGGAGKVETQYF.